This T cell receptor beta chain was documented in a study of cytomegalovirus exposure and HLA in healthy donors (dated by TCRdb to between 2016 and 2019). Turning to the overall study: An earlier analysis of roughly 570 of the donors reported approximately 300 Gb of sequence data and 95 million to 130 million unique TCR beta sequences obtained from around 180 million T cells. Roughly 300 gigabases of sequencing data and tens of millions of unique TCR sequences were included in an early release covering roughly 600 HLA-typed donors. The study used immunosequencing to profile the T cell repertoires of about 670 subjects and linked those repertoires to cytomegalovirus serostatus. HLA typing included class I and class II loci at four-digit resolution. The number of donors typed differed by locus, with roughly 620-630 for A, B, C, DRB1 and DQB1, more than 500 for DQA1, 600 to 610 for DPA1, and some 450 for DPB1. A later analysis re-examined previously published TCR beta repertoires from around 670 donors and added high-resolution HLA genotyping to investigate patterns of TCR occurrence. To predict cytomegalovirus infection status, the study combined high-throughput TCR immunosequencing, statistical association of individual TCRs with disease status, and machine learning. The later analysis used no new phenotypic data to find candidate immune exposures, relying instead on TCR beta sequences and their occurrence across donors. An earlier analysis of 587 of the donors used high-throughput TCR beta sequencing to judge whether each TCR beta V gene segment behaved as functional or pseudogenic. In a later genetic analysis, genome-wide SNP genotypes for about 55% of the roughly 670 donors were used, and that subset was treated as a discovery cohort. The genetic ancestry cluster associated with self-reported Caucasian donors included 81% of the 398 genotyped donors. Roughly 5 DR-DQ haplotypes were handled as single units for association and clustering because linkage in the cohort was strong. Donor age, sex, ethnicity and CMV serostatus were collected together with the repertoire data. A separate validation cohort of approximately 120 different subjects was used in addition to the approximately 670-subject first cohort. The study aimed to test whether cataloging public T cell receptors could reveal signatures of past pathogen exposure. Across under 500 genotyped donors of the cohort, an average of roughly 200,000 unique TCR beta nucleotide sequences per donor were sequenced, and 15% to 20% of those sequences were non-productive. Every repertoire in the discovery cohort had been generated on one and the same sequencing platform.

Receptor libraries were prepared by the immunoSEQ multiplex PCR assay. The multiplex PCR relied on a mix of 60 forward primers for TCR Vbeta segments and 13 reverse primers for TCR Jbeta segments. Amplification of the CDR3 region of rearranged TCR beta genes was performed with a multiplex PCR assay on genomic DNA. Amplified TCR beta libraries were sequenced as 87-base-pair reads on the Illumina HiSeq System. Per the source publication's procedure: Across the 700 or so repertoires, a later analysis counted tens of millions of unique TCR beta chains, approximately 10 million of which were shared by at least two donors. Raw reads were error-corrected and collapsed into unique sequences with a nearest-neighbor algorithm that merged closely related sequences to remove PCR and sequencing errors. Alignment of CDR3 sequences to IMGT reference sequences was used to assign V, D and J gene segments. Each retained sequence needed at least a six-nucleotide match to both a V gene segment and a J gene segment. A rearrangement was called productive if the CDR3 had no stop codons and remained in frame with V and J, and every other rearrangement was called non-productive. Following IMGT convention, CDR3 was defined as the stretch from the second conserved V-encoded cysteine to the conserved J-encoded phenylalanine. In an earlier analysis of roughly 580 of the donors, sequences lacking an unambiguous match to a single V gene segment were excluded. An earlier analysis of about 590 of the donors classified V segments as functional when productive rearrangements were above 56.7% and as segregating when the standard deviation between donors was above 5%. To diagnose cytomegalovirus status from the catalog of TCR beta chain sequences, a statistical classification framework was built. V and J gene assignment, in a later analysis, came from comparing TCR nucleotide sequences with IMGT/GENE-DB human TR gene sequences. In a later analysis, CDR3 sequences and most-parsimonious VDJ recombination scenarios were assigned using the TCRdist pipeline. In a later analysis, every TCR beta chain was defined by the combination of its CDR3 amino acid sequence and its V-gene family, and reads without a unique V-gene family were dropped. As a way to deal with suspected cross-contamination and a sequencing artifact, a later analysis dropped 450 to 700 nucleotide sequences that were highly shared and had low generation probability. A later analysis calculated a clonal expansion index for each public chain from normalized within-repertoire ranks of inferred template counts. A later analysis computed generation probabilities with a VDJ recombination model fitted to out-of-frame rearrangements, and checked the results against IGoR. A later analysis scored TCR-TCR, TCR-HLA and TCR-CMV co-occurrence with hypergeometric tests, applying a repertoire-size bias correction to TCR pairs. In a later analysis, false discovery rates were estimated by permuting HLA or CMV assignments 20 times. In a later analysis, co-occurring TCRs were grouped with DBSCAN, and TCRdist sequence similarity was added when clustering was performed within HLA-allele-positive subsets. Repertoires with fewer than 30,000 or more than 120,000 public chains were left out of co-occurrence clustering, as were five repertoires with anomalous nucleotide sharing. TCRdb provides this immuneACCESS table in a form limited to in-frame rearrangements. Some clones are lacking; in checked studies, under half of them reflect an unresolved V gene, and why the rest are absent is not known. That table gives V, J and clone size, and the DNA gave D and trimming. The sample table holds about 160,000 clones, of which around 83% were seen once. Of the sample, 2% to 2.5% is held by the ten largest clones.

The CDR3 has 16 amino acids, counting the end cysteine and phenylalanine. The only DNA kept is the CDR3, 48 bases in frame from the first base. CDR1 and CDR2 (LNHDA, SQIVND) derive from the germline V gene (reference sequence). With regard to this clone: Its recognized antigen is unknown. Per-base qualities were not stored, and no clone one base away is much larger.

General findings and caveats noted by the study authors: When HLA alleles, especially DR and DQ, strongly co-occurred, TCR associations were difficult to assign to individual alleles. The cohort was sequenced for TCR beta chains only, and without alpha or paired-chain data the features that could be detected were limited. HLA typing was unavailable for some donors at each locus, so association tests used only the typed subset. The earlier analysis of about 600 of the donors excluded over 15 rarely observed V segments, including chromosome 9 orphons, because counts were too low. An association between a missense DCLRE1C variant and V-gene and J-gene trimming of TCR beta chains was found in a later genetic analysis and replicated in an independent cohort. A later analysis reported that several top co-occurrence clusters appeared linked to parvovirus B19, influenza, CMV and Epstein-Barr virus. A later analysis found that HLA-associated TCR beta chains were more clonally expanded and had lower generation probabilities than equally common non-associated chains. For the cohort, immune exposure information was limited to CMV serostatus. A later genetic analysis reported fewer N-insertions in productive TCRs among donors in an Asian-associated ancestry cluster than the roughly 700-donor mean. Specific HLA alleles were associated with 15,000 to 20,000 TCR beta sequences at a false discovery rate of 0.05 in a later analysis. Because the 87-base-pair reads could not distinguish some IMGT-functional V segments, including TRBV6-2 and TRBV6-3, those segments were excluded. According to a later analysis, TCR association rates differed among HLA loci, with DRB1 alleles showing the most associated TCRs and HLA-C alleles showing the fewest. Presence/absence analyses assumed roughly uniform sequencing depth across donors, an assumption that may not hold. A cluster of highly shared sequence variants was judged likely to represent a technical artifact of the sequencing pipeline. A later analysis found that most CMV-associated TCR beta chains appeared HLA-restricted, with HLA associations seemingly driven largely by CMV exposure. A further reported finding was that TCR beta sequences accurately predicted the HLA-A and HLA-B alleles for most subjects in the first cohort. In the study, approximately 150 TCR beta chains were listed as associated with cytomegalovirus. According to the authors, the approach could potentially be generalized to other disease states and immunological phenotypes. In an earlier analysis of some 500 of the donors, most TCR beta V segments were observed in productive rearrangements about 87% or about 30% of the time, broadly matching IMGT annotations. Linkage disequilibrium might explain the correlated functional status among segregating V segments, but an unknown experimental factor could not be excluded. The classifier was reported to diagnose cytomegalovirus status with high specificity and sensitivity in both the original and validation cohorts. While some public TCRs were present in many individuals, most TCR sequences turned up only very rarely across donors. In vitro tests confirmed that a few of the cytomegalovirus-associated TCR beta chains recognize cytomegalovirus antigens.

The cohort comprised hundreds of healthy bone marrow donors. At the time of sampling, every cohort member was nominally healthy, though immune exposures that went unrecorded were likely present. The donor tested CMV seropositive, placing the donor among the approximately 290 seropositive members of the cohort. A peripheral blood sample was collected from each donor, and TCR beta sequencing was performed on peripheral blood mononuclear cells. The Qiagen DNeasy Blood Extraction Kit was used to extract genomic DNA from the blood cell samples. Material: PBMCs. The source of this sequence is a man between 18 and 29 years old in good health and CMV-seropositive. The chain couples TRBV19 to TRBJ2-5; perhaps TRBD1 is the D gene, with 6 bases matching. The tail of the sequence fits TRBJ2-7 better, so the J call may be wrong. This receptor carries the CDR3 CASSARSKDSSYEQYF. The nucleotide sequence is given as TGTGCCAGTAGTGCTCGATCCAAGGACAGCTCCTACGAGCAGTACTTC.